One sample yielded the 22 T cell receptor beta chains listed below, sequenced in a study of radiotherapy plus CTLA-4 blockade in lung cancer. The assay was immunoSEQ multiplex PCR, and TCRdb's table has in-frame clones only and misses some. The table lists 24,000 or so clones, about three quarters of them singletons. The source was peripheral blood, collected from a patient treated with radiotherapy plus ipilimumab. Receptors originate from a human donor with non-small cell lung cancer who had stable disease on radiotherapy plus ipilimumab.

This clone was observed a handful of times. The chain links TRBV28 to TRBJ1-2, with D unresolved. Germline values: CDR1 MDHEN, CDR2 SYDVKM. V shed 3 bases and J shed 6 bases, with 14 bases lying between them. This CDR3 is built from 14 residues. In nucleotides, the CDR3 is TGTGCCAGCAGTTTTTGGTTTCCTTTTAATGGCTACACCTTC. Translated: CASSFWFPFNGYTF.

The chain has TRBV6-5 and TRBJ2-5, with D possibly matching TRBD2 (5 bases). The CDR3 spans 13 residues. From germline, CDR1 is MNHEY and CDR2 SVGAGI. The V end lost 6 bases, the J end lost 5 bases, and 13 bases lay between the germline ends. In DNA, the CDR3 is TGTGCCAGCAGACGTACTAGTATGGAGACCCAGTACTTC. Translating gives CASRRTSMETQYF.

V is TRBV10-3 and J is TRBJ2-1; 8 nucleotides line up with TRBD2. The CDR3 runs 12 residues. CDR1 and CDR2 from the germline V gene are ENHRY and SYGVKD. V lost 8 bases, J lost 8 bases, and 5 bases stayed unmatched. CDR3 in amino acids: CAIARGGDEQFF. As DNA, the CDR3 is TGTGCCATCGCCCGGGGGGGCGATGAGCAGTTCTTC.

The chain employs TRBV4-3 and TRBJ2-7, with TRBD2 as a possible D gene (5 bases). V was clipped by 1 base and J by 2 bases, with 9 bases between them. The CDR3 has 14 residues. CDR1 and CDR2 (germline): LGHNA, YSLEER. The CDR3 reads CASSQAVGTYEQYF. The CDR3 DNA reads as TGCGCCAGCAGCCAAGCCGTCGGGACCTACGAGCAGTACTTC.

The V gene is TRBV21-1, the J gene TRBJ1-3. TRBV21-1 is reported as a pseudogene. The CDR3 totals 14 residues. CDR3 coding DNA: TGTGCCAGCAGCCCCCGGGCTTCTGGAAACACCATATATTTT. Amino acid sequence: CASSPRASGNTIYF.

The chain couples TRBV11-3 to TRBJ1-1; D gene ambiguous. The CDR3 totals 17 residues. V was pared by 5 bases and J by 0 bases, with 19 bases between. Per the germline V gene, CDR1 is SGHNT and CDR2 is YENEEA. The CDR3: CASSTISGLAVNTEAFF. CDR3 nucleotides: TGTGCCAGCAGCACAATCAGCGGGTTGGCAGTGAACACTGAAGCTTTCTTT.

This clone was seen a few times. V and J are TRBV6-5 and TRBJ1-4; D gene uncertain. V gave up 2 bases and J gave up 7 bases, with 14 bases separating them. This CDR3 has 15 amino acids. In germline, CDR1 is MNHEY, CDR2 SVGAGI. The CDR3 protein is CASSYRSRFPEKLFF. CDR3 DNA: TGTGCCAGCAGTTACCGGAGCAGGTTTCCTGAAAAACTGTTTTTT.

This sequence joins TRBV5-4 and TRBJ1-2; D ambiguous. Germline values: CDR1 SGHNT, CDR2 YYREEE (reference sequence). The CDR3 totals 17 residues. Trimming cost V 3 bases and J 1 base, with 19 bases left between them. The CDR3 DNA reads as TGTGCCAGCAGCTCCCCGCTTCAGGCAGGCGGTAACTATGGCTACACCTTC. This encodes CASSSPLQAGGNYGYTF.

Only a few counts were recorded for this clone. The chain couples TRBV4-1 to TRBJ2-3; 7 nucleotides agree with TRBD2. The CDR3 spans 14 residues. Germline CDR1 is MGHRA and CDR2 is YSYEKL. Losses at the gene ends were 7 bases for V and 2 bases for J; bases not matched to a gene: 6. The CDR3 reads CASTLSGYTDTQYF. The CDR3 nucleotides read TGCGCCAGCACCCTTAGCGGGTACACAGATACGCAGTATTTT.

This clone was counted between two and nine times. The chain uses TRBV29-1 and TRBJ2-2; TRBD1 agrees at 10 bases. J lost 0 bases, V lost 7 bases, and 5 bases had no gene match. This CDR3 has 15 residues. In germline, CDR1 is SQVTM, CDR2 ANQGSEA. The CDR3, as DNA: TGCAGCGCCCGACAGGGGGCCTCGAACACCGGGGAGCTGTTTTTT. Protein product: CSARQGASNTGELFF.

The CDR3 spells CASSYRTSGTDTQYF. The CDR3 nucleotides are TGTGCCAGCAGTTACCGGACTAGCGGGACAGATACGCAGTATTTT. The chain links TRBV6-5 to TRBJ2-3, with 11 bases matching TRBD2. J lost 3 bases, V lost 2 bases, and 1 base had no gene match. CDR1 is MNHEY, CDR2 SVGAGI, per germline. CDR3 length: 15 residues.

The chain couples TRBV6-6 to TRBJ1-2; D is perhaps TRBD1 (6 bases). Germline values: CDR1 MNHNY, CDR2 SVGAGI (reference sequence). Deletions cut 5 bases from V and 4 bases from J, with 11 bases between. This CDR3 comprises 13 residues. In nucleotides, the CDR3 is TGTGCCAGCAGTAGACAGGACCTCTATGGCTACACCTTC. Protein: CASSRQDLYGYTF.

The rearrangement links TRBV6-1 to TRBJ2-1; D not resolved. From germline, CDR1 is MNHNS and CDR2 SASEGT. Trimming took off 4 bases at V and 0 bases at J, with 13 bases between the two ends. This CDR3 has 16 amino acids. CDR3 in DNA: TGTGCCAGCAGTGCCCCACTCGGTGACTCCTACAATGAGCAGTTCTTC. Encoded protein: CASSAPLGDSYNEQFF.

This clone was detected once. The chain is built from TRBV4-1 and TRBJ2-2; D may correspond to TRBD1 or TRBD2 (5 bases each). CDR1 and CDR2 (germline): MGHRA, YSYEKL. The CDR3 extends over 16 amino acids. Trimming pared 4 bases from V and 1 base from J, leaving 13 bases between. CDR3 sequence reads: CASSPRGVGNTGELFF. The CDR3 coding sequence is TGCGCCAGCAGCCCCCGAGGGGTAGGGAACACCGGGGAGCTGTTTTTT.

V and J are TRBV12-5 and TRBJ1-1; TRBD1 might be the D (5 bases). Germline CDR1 and CDR2: LGHNT and FRNRAP. The CDR3 is 13 amino acids. Deletions cut 0 bases from V and 9 bases from J, with 11 bases between. CDR3: CASGLVQRGQAFF. For the CDR3, the DNA is TGTGCTAGTGGTTTGGTACAGAGGGGCCAAGCTTTCTTT.

The chain joins TRBV6-1 to TRBJ2-3; D perhaps matches TRBD2 (5 bases). CDR1 and CDR2 from the germline V gene are MNHNS and SASEGT. V dropped 5 bases and J dropped 0 bases, with 9 bases sitting between them. This CDR3 is 14 amino acids long. CDR3 DNA sequence: TGTGCCAGCAGTACTAGTTCCAGCACAGATACGCAGTATTTT. Its translation is CASSTSSSTDTQYF.

The CDR3 reads CASSSRRRTGELFF. For the CDR3, the DNA is TGTGCCAGCAGTTCCAGGCGGCGGACCGGGGAGCTGTTTTTT. The rearrangement joins TRBV28 to TRBJ2-2; D gene unclear. The length of the CDR3 is 14 residues. The V gene lost 4 bases and the J gene lost 5 bases, with 11 bases spanning the gap. Germline V lookup: CDR1 MDHEN, CDR2 SYDVKM.

The chain is built from TRBV5-8 and TRBJ2-7; no clear D gene. The CDR3 covers 11 residues. V was clipped by 2 bases and J by 7 bases, with 7 bases between them. Per germline, CDR1 SGHTS and CDR2 YDEGEE. In DNA form, the CDR3 reads TGTGCCAGCAGCTTATCGCCGGAGCAGTACTTC. This encodes CASSLSPEQYF.

This clone was counted a few times. The chain links TRBV5-4 to TRBJ1-2; unclear D gene. Looked up from germline, CDR1 is SGHNT and CDR2 is YYREEE (reference sequence). The CDR3 covers 15 residues. Trimming took off 9 bases at V and 6 bases at J, with 24 bases between the two ends. The CDR3 nucleotides are TGTGCCACCATTGCGTCCCCTAAAGCGATGGATGGCTACACCTTC. Amino acids: CATIASPKAMDGYTF.

This clone was observed a handful of times. The J gene is TRBJ2-3, the V gene TRBV28, with 7 nucleotides matching TRBD1. The V gene end was trimmed by 8 bases and the J gene end by 6 bases; junction bases not matched to a gene: 11. The CDR3 is made up of 14 amino acids. The germline CDR1 and CDR2 sequences are MDHEN and SYDVKM. CDR3 protein: CASYHSRGPDTQYF. The DNA of the CDR3 is TGTGCCAGCTACCACTCTAGGGGGCCCGATACGCAGTATTTT.

J is TRBJ1-4 and V is TRBV6-5; the D gene is possibly TRBD1 (5 bases). The CDR3 sequence is 15 residues long. V gave up 2 bases and J gave up 8 bases, with 15 bases separating them. The V gene's germline CDR1 is MNHEY and CDR2 SVGAGI. The CDR3 sequence: CASSYEARVGEKLFF. CDR3 DNA sequence: TGTGCCAGCAGTTACGAAGCCAGGGTGGGAGAAAAACTGTTTTTT.

The chain links TRBV18 to TRBJ1-3; 7 positions agree with TRBD1. The germline gives CDR1 KGHSH, CDR2 LQKENI. After removal of 8 bases from V and 0 bases from J, the junction contained 7 bases not matched to a gene. The CDR3 spans 15 residues. The CDR3 nucleotides read TGTGCCAGCCGGGGACAGTTCAGCTCTGGAAACACCATATATTTT. Amino acids: CASRGQFSSGNTIYF.